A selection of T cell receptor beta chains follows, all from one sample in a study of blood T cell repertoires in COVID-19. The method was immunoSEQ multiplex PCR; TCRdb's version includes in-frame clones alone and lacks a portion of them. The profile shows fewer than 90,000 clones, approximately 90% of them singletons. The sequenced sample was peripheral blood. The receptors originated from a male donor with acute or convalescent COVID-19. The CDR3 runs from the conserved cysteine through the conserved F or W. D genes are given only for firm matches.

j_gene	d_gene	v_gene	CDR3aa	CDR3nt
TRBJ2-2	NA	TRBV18	CASSPPEGRHTGELFF	TGTGCCAGCTCACCACCGGAGGGGAGGCACACCGGGGAGCTGTTTTTT
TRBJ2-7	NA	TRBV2	CASSEAVRQVSSYEQYF	TGTGCCAGCAGTGAAGCCGTAAGGCAGGTGAGCTCCTACGAGCAGTACTTC
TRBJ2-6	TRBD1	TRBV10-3	CAISESGQGSASSGANVLTF	TGTGCCATCAGTGAGTCGGGACAGGGCTCCGCCTCCTCTGGGGCCAACGTCCTGACTTTC
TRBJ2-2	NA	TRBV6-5	CASSYGGRPGELFF	TGTGCCAGCAGTTACGGTGGCCGTCCCGGGGAGCTGTTTTTT
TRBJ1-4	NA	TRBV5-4	CASSLNNYNEKLFF	TGTGCCAGCAGCTTGAACAACTACAATGAAAAACTGTTTTTT
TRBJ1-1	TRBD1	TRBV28	CASRPTGGTEAFF	TGTGCCAGCAGGCCGACAGGGGGCACTGAAGCTTTCTTT
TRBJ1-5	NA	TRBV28	CASLTRLEAQHF	TGTGCCAGCCTGACCCGCTTGGAGGCCCAGCATTTT
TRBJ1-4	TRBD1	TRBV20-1	CSASDRGSEKLFF	TGCAGTGCTAGTGACAGGGGAAGTGAAAAACTGTTTTTT
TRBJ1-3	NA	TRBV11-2	CASSPGGWGNTIYF	TGTGCCAGCAGCCCGGGCGGGTGGGGAAACACCATATATTTT
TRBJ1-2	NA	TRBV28	CASSLPGHYGYTF	TGTGCCAGCAGTTTACCAGGGCACTATGGCTACACCTTC
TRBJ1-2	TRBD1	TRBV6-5	CASSTGGNYGYTF	TGTGCCAGCAGTACAGGGGGTAACTATGGCTACACCTTC
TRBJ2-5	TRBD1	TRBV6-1	CASSKAAGTEETQYF	TGTGCCAGCAGTAAAGCCGCCGGGACAGAAGAGACCCAGTACTTC
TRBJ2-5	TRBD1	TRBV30	CAWSDRGRQTQYF	TGTGCCTGGAGTGACAGGGGGCGACAGACCCAGTACTTC
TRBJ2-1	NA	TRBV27	CASRGLISYNEQFF	TGTGCCAGCAGGGGACTTATCTCCTACAATGAGCAGTTCTTC
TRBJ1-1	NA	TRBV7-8	CASSLGPGGSNTEAFF	TGTGCCAGCAGCTTAGGGCCAGGAGGGTCAAACACTGAAGCTTTCTTT
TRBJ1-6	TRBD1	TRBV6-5	CASSTRQGVGSPLHF	TGTGCCAGCAGTACTCGACAGGGGGTAGGGTCACCCCTCCACTTT
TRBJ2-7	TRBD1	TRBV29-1	CSVTPGQGKNEQYF	TGCAGCGTTACCCCGGGACAGGGTAAGAACGAGCAGTACTTC
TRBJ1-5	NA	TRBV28	CASSLPGRAGNQPQHF	TGTGCCAGCAGTTTGCCAGGCAGGGCAGGGAATCAGCCCCAGCATTTT
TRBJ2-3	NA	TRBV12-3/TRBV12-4	CASSSTADTQYF	TGTGCCAGCAGTTCGACAGCGGATACGCAGTATTTT
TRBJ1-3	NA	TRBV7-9	CASSLGHANPSANTIYF	TGTGCCAGCAGCCTGGGACACGCCAACCCCTCCGCCAACACCATATATTTT
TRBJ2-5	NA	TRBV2	CASRAAGKETQYF	TGTGCCAGCAGGGCAGCGGGCAAAGAGACCCAGTACTTC
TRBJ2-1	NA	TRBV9	CASSPNLPVFYNEQFF	TGTGCCAGCAGCCCCAACCTCCCGGTCTTCTACAATGAGCAGTTCTTC
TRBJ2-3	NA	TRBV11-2	CASSLIGTSAQDTQYF	TGTGCCAGCAGCCTCATCGGGACATCTGCTCAAGATACGCAGTATTTT
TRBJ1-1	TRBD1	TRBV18	CASSSDRGDTEAFF	TGTGCCAGCTCATCAGACAGGGGAGACACTGAAGCTTTCTTT
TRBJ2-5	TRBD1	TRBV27	CASSPWDSKETQYF	TGTGCCAGCAGTCCATGGGACAGCAAAGAGACCCAGTACTTC
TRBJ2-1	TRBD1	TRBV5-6	CASSSGQGATHVEQFF	TGTGCCAGCAGCTCCGGACAGGGGGCGACTCACGTTGAGCAGTTCTTC
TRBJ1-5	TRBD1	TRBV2	CASSVRGNQPQHF	TGTGCCAGCAGTGTCAGGGGGAATCAGCCCCAGCATTTT
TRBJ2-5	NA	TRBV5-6	CASSSGQRTFQETQYF	TGTGCCAGCAGCTCCGGACAGCGAACATTCCAAGAGACCCAGTACTTC
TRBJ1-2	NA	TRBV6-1	CASSDASYGYTF	TGTGCCAGCAGTGACGCCAGCTATGGCTACACCTTC
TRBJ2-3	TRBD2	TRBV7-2	CASSLDGRTDTQYF	TGTGCCAGCAGCTTAGACGGGAGGACAGATACGCAGTATTTT
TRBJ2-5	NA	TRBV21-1	CASSKSKQDRGRPELETQYF	TGTGCCAGCAGCAAATCCAAGCAAGACAGGGGGCGCCCGGAGCTAGAGACCCAGTACTTC
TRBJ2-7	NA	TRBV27	CASSLSHSTYEQYF	TGTGCCAGCAGTTTATCCCATAGTACCTACGAGCAGTACTTC
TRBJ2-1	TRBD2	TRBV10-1	CASFSLAGGRNEQFF	TGCGCCAGCTTCAGCCTAGCGGGGGGGCGTAATGAGCAGTTCTTC
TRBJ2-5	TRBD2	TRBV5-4	CASSRGGLAGEETQYF	TGTGCCAGCAGCCGGGGAGGACTAGCGGGGGAAGAGACCCAGTACTTC
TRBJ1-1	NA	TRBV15	CATSRGSLNTEAFF	TGTGCCACCAGCAGAGGGAGTCTGAACACTGAAGCTTTCTTT
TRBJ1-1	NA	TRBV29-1	CSVEDRGNTEAFF	TGCAGCGTTGAAGATCGGGGAAACACTGAAGCTTTCTTT
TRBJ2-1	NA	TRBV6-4	CASSSGGRRNEQFF	TGTGCCAGCTCAAGTGGGGGGAGAAGGAATGAGCAGTTCTTC
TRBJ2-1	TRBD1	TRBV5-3	CARSYTDRDNEQFF	TGTGCCAGAAGCTATACGGACAGGGACAATGAGCAGTTCTTC
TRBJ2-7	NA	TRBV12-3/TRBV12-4	CASSFEGVHEQYF	TGTGCCAGCAGTTTTGAAGGGGTACACGAGCAGTACTTC